These 23 T cell receptor beta chains were sequenced from one sample in a study of CD8 T cells in Susac syndrome. Random hexamers served to reverse transcribe roughly 0.5 to 1 ug RNA. TCRdb redid the calling of the immunoSEQ multiplex PCR reads with MiXCR, one entry per CDR3 protein. The sample holds 65,000 to 95,000 distinct CDR3 sequences; approximately 93% are singletons and the top ten take about 0.9%. The specimen sequenced was CD8+ T cells from PBMCs. All receptors come from a human donor with Susac syndrome.

V usage is TRBV11-3 and J usage is TRBJ2-1; TRBD2 matches at 7 bases. Germline assignment: CDR1 SGHNT and CDR2 YENEEA. The CDR3 loop spans 15 amino acids. After removal of 4 bases from V and 2 bases from J, the junction contained 5 bases not matched to a gene. As DNA, the CDR3 is TGTGCCAGCAGCTCCTCTAGCGGTACCTACAATGAGCAGTTCTTC. Translating gives CASSSSSGTYNEQFF.

The rearrangement links TRBV20-1 to TRBJ1-1, with D hard to call. The CDR3 totals 16 residues. Trimming cost V 3 bases and J 0 bases, with 17 bases left between them. CDR1 DFQATT and CDR2 SNEGSKA come from the germline V gene (reference sequence). CDR3 in DNA: TGCAGTGCTAGTGGTATGGAAAGGCCGATGAACACTGAAGCTTTCTTT. This codes for CSASGMERPMNTEAFF.

In this sample, this clonotype turned up once. This chain uses TRBV7-8 with TRBJ1-2, with unresolved D. CDR1 is SGHVS, CDR2 FQNEAQ, per germline. Trimming left V 5 bases short and J 6 bases short, with 22 bases between. This CDR3 contains 16 residues. Here the CDR3 DNA reads TGTGCCAGCAGCATTATGACTACTCCTTATCGAGATGGCTACACCTTC. Translation gives CASSIMTTPYRDGYTF. The entire variable domain, with the rest obtained from reference TRBV7-8 and TRBJ1-2, is as follows: GAGVSQSPRYKVAKRGQDVALRCDPISGHVSLFWYQQALGQGPEFLTYFQNEAQLDKSGLPSDRFFAERPEGSVSTLKIQRTQQEDSAVYLCASSIMTTPYRDGYTFGSGTRLTVV.

The chain uses TRBV6-5 and TRBJ2-1; 9 bases are shared with TRBD2. The V segment lost 0 bases and the J segment 8 bases; nucleotides outside the gene matches: 23. The germline V gene encodes CDR1 MNHEY and CDR2 SVGAGI. The CDR3 is made up of 21 amino acids. The CDR3 DNA follows: TGTGCCAGCAGTTACTCGAACCCCCGCAAAGTAGCGGGAGAAGAACGCCATGAGCAGTTCTTC. Its protein product is CASSYSNPRKVAGEERHEQFF.

The chain joins TRBV2 to TRBJ2-1; perhaps TRBD1 as D (6 bases). CDR3 length: 13 residues. V was trimmed by 7 bases and J by 15 bases, leaving 22 bases between them. Germline V lookup: CDR1 SNHLY, CDR2 FYNNEI. The CDR3 DNA is TGTGCCAGCACCCTTCTACAGCGACCACAGGGGTTCTTC. Translating it yields CASTLLQRPQGFF.

Remarks on this clonotype: The junction differs from germline at one of its ends, possibly a read error. The gene calls are TRBV19 and TRBJ2-5, with D hard to call. The germline V gene has CDR1 LNHDA and CDR2 SQIVND (reference sequence). The CDR3 runs to 13 residues. In DNA form, the CDR3 reads TGTGCCACCACCCCCAAAGGTAGTCCTCGCTGGAACTTC. Translated, it gives CATTPKGSPRWNF.

This chain connects TRBV27 to TRBJ2-7; 7 bases line up with TRBD1. CDR3 length equals 17 residues. Germline values: CDR1 MNHEY, CDR2 SMNVEV (reference sequence). Trimming removed 5 bases from V and 3 bases from J; junction bases left unmatched: 16. CDR3 bases: TGTGCCAGCAGTGGTGGTAGTTATGGACAGGTATTCTACGAGCAGTACTTC. This codes for CASSGGSYGQVFYEQYF.

This chain links TRBV5-4 with TRBJ1-1, with D possibly TRBD1 on 5 matching bases. Germline CDR1 reads SGHNT; CDR2 reads YYREEE (reference sequence). The CDR3 length is 15 residues. V was shortened by 0 bases and J by 4 bases, with 13 bases between the two germline ends. The CDR3, as DNA: TGTGCCAGCAGCTTGGATGAGGGGCAGGGCACTGAAGCTTTCTTT. Encoded protein: CASSLDEGQGTEAFF.

The chain couples TRBV5-1 to TRBJ2-7; 8 bases are a match to TRBD1. CDR3 length: 15 amino acids. V lost 4 bases and J lost 2; bases outside the gene matches: 8. Germline assignment: CDR1 SGHRS and CDR2 YFSETQ. This CDR3 is CASSRGTGDAYEQYF. CDR3 sequence (DNA): TGCGCCAGCAGCCGGGGGACAGGCGACGCCTACGAGCAGTACTTC.

The chain recombines TRBV5-6 with TRBJ2-1; D ambiguous. This CDR3 is built from 12 residues. V was trimmed by 1 base and J by 7 bases, leaving 6 bases between them. Germline assignment: CDR1 SGHDT and CDR2 YYEEEE. DNA for the CDR3: TGTGCCAGCAGCTTGCTGAGGAATGAGCAGTTCTTC. This codes for CASSLLRNEQFF.

V is TRBV4-3 and J is TRBJ2-1, with unresolved D. CDR1 and CDR2 from the germline V gene are LGHNA and YSLEER. This CDR3 spans 13 amino acids. The V end lost 0 bases, the J end lost 8 bases, and 8 bases lay between the germline ends. CDR3 protein: CASSQDAEHEQFF. CDR3 coding DNA: TGCGCCAGCAGCCAAGATGCCGAGCATGAGCAGTTCTTC.

The rearrangement uses TRBV19 and TRBJ1-2, with D tentatively TRBD1 (6 bases). The CDR3 length is 15 residues. V lost 6 bases and J lost 2, with 16 bases in between. Germline V lookup: CDR1 LNHDA, CDR2 SQIVND (reference sequence). Written as DNA, the CDR3 is TGTGCCAGTAGCGACTGGACAGCGGGAAACTATGGCTACACCTTC. This encodes CASSDWTAGNYGYTF. Looking up the rest from reference TRBV19 and TRBJ1-2 gives the full variable domain: DGGITQSPKYLFRKEGQNVTLSCEQNLNHDAMYWYRQDPGQGLRLIYYSQIVNDFQKGDIAEGYSVSREKKESFPLTVTSAQKNPTAFYLCASSDWTAGNYGYTFGSGTRLTVV.

The chain joins TRBV9 to TRBJ2-1, with TRBD2 matching 7 bases. Per germline, CDR1 SGDLS and CDR2 YYNGEE. The CDR3 has 17 residues. V lost 0 bases to trimming and J lost 4 bases; unmatched junction nucleotides: 10. CDR3 sequence reads: CASSVATRGNYYNEQFF. In DNA, the CDR3 is TGTGCCAGCAGCGTAGCCACGCGGGGGAACTATTACAATGAGCAGTTCTTC.

This rearrangement joins TRBV28 to TRBJ1-2; D gene uncertain. V lost 6 bases, J lost 4 bases, and 12 bases lay in between. Germline CDR1 and CDR2: MDHEN and SYDVKM. There are 13 residues in the CDR3. CDR3 amino acids: CASSPLPSYGYTF. The CDR3 nucleotides read TGTGCCAGCAGCCCCCTCCCGTCCTATGGCTACACCTTC.

The rearrangement uses TRBV4-2 and TRBJ2-7; 9 bases fit TRBD1. The CDR3 runs 15 residues. Unmatched junction bases numbered 2, after V lost 1 base and J lost 1 base. Germline V gene lookup returns CDR1 LGHNA and CDR2 YNFKEQ. CDR3 coding DNA: TGTGCCAGCAGCCAAGTCGGACAGGGGTCCTACGAGCAGTACTTC. This gives the protein CASSQVGQGSYEQYF.

The genes are TRBV27 and TRBJ2-1; perhaps TRBD2 as D (7 bases). CDR3 length: 16 amino acids. Germline V gives CDR1 MNHEY, CDR2 SMNVEV (reference sequence). The germline V and J ends were trimmed by 2 bases and 10 bases, with 21 bases remaining between them. The DNA of the CDR3 is TGTGCCAGCAGTTTAACGGAGGGGGGGCGGAATAGCGAGCAGTTCTTC. It translates to CASSLTEGGRNSEQFF.

This chain uses TRBV7-8 with TRBJ2-1; TRBD1 agrees at 7 bases. V shed 5 bases and J 4 bases; nucleotides not matched to a gene: 8. CDR3 size: 15 residues. Germline V gene data show CDR1 as SGHVS and CDR2 as FQNEAQ. The CDR3 DNA reads as TGTGCCAGCAGCGCCCGACAGGGAGATTACAATGAGCAGTTCTTC. Amino acid sequence: CASSARQGDYNEQFF.

The chain couples TRBV7-9 to TRBJ2-2, with D unclear. The V gene lost 7 bases and the J gene lost 4 bases, with 13 bases spanning the gap. The CDR3 covers 14 residues. Germline V gives CDR1 SEHNR, CDR2 FQNEAQ (reference sequence). Here the CDR3 reads CASMETSGTGELFF. The CDR3 DNA reads as TGTGCCAGCATGGAGACATCAGGCACCGGGGAGCTGTTTTTT. Using reference TRBV7-9 and TRBJ2-2 for the parts outside the CDR3, the full variable domain is DTGVSQNPRHKITKRGQNVTFRCDPISEHNRLYWYRQTLGQGPEFLTYFQNEAQLEKSRLLSDRFSAERPKGSFSTLEIQRTEQGDSAMYLCASMETSGTGELFFGEGSRLTVL.

The chain couples TRBV5-6 to TRBJ1-2; no definite D call. Germline CDR1 SGHDT, CDR2 YYEEEE. There are 13 residues in the CDR3. Trimming cost V 0 bases and J 2 bases, with 5 bases left between them. Written as DNA, the CDR3 is TGTGCCAGCAGCTTGGACACCAACTATGGCTACACCTTC. It specifies CASSLDTNYGYTF.

In its sample, this clonotype was seen once. CDR3 DNA: TGTGCCACCAGCAGAGGGTCCACAGGTTATTACACTGAAGCTTTCTTT. Translation: CATSRGSTGYYTEAFF. The gene calls are TRBV15 and TRBJ1-1; TRBD1 might be the D (5 bases). Per the germline V gene, CDR1 is LNHNV and CDR2 is YYDKDF (reference sequence). V lost 1 base to trimming and J lost 3 bases, with 15 bases between them. This CDR3 region has 16 residues.

The chain employs TRBV27 and TRBJ2-2; 7 nucleotides align to TRBD2. V gave up 8 bases and J gave up 6 bases; unmatched junction bases: 6. Germline lookup yields CDR1 MNHEY and CDR2 SMNVEV (reference sequence). This CDR3 is built from 13 residues. The CDR3 DNA reads as TGTGCCAGCCGGGGGAGGGAGGCCGGGGAGCTGTTTTTT. This sequence encodes CASRGREAGELFF.

The CDR3 sequence is CASSLALIGAEEYNEQFF. In DNA, the CDR3 is TGTGCCAGCAGCTTAGCCTTGATAGGGGCCGAGGAATACAATGAGCAGTTCTTC. The chain is built from TRBV7-8 and TRBJ2-1; perhaps TRBD1 as D (5 bases). CDR1 is SGHVS and CDR2 is FQNEAQ in the germline V gene. CDR3 length: 18 amino acids. V was cut by 0 bases and J by 4 bases, with 19 bases left in between.

The chain uses TRBV4-3 and TRBJ2-3; D is unresolved. V shed 1 base and J shed 8 bases, with 16 bases lying between them. Germline values: CDR1 LGHNA, CDR2 YSLEER. This CDR3 has 15 amino acids. The CDR3 reads CASSQGTASQTTQYF. The CDR3 DNA follows: TGCGCCAGCAGCCAAGGGACCGCTTCACAGACTACGCAGTATTTT.